This record looks at one T cell receptor beta chain sequence and its context. Its antigen remains unidentified. All donors participated as healthy donors of bone marrow. The entry originates in a study of cytomegalovirus exposure and HLA in healthy donors. The CDR3 spans 16 residues. Per germline, CDR1 WSHSY and CDR2 SAAADI. Trimming at V came to 6 bases and at J to 2 bases, leaving 7 bases not matched to a gene. General study points: Analysis was carried out at a later point, and it linked a missense DCLRE1C variant to TCR beta V- and J-gene trimming. Cytomegalovirus status was reportedly diagnosed by the classifier with high specificity and sensitivity. The study listed some 160 cytomegalovirus-associated TCR beta chains.

PCR was performed using 60 Vbeta and 13 Jbeta primers. Method: immunoSEQ multiplex PCR; TCRdb's copy keeps in-frame clones and lacks some. The profile shows around 150,000 clones, 50% to 75% of them singletons. The receptor was isolated from a woman in her sixties or seventies in good health and CMV-seropositive. The sequencing sample was made of PBMCs. This rearrangement joins TRBV10-2 to TRBJ1-1; 12 bases are a match to TRBD1. This CDR3 is CASSVSGTGGNTEAFF. For the CDR3, the DNA is TGCGCCAGCAGCGTATCCGGGACAGGGGGCAACACTGAAGCTTTCTTT.